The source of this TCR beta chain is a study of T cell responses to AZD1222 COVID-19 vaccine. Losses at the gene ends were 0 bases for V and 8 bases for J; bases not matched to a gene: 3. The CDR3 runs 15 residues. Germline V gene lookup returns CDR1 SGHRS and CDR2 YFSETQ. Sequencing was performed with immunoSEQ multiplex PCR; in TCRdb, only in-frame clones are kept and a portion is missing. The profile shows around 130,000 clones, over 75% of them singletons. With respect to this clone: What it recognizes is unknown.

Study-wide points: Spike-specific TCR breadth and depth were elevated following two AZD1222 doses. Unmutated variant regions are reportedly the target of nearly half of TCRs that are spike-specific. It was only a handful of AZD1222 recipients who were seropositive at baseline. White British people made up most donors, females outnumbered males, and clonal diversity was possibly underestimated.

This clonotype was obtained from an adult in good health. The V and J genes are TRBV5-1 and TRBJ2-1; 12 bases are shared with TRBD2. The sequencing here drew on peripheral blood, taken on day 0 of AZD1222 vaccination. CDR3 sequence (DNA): TGCGCCAGCAGCTTGGTGACTAGCGGGAGCCATGAGCAGTTCTTC. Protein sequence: CASSLVTSGSHEQFF.